One sample yielded the 10 T cell receptor beta chains listed below, sequenced in a study of response to subunit inactivated influenza vaccine. MiXCR was run by TCRdb on the RT-PCR reads, yielding one entry per CDR3 protein. The sample records about 570,000 distinct CDR3 sequences, around 11% being singletons. This same sample was also part of a study on T cells expressing NK-cell markers. That source notes: Beta-chain TCR cDNA was generated via 5'RACE template switching with UMIs.

Here the sequenced sample was PBMCs from blood, taken on the day of vaccination. These TCRs come from a man aged 50 or older who received an inactivated influenza vaccine.

The count of this clonotype is one. The V gene is TRBV20-1, the J gene TRBJ2-5; 9 positions match TRBD1. CDR3 length: 13 amino acids. Per the germline V gene, CDR1 is DFQATT and CDR2 is SNEGSKA (reference sequence). J was trimmed by 5 bases and V by 4 bases; bases with no gene match: 5. The CDR3 DNA follows: TGCAGTGCTATACAGGGGGCAGGGGAGACCCAGTACTTC. Its translation is CSAIQGAGETQYF.

This clonotype was counted a few times. A much larger clonotype is one base distant, so this may be a read error. The CDR3 DNA reads TGTGCCAGCAGTTTGGGACAGGGACAGACCCAGTACTTC. The encoded protein is CASSLGQGQTQYF. V usage is TRBV6-2 or TRBV6-3 and J usage is TRBJ2-5, with 9 bases that match TRBD1. Germline trimming cut 4 bases from V and 6 bases from J; bases unmatched to any gene: 3. Germline CDR1 reads MNHEY; CDR2 reads SVGEGT. CDR3 length: 13 residues.

This clonotype was seen only a few times. The V call is TRBV20-1, the J call TRBJ2-1; 7 bases map to TRBD1. After removal of 0 bases from V and 4 bases from J, the junction contained 6 bases not matched to a gene. The CDR3 sequence is 15 residues long. Germline loops: CDR1 DFQATT, CDR2 SNEGSKA (reference sequence). This CDR3 reads CSARDTGAAYNEQFF. CDR3 nucleotides: TGCAGTGCTAGAGATACAGGGGCTGCTTACAATGAGCAGTTCTTC.

The chain employs TRBV6-2 or TRBV6-3 and TRBJ2-7; D possibly corresponds to TRBD1 (6 bases). From germline, CDR1 is MNHEY and CDR2 SVGEGT. This CDR3 has 15 amino acids. V was shortened by 2 bases and J by 4 bases, with 15 bases between the two germline ends. The CDR3 spells CASSYAGQNPYEQYF. In DNA, the CDR3 is TGTGCCAGCAGTTACGCAGGACAGAACCCTTACGAGCAGTACTTC.

This clonotype has just a few counts. The genes are TRBV6-4 and TRBJ2-2, with D possibly matching TRBD2 (6 bases). Trimming took off 0 bases at V and 5 bases at J, with 7 bases between the two ends. The CDR3 extends over 14 amino acids. Looked up from germline, CDR1 is MRHNA and CDR2 is SNTAGT. CDR3 protein: CASSDSTSTGELFF. In nucleotides, the CDR3 is TGTGCCAGCAGTGACTCGACTAGTACCGGGGAGCTGTTTTTT.

This sequence joins TRBV5-1 and TRBJ2-1; D perhaps matches TRBD2 (6 bases). The V end lost 0 bases, the J end lost 3 bases, and 13 bases lay between the germline ends. Germline V gene lookup returns CDR1 SGHRS and CDR2 YFSETQ. The CDR3 has 16 amino acids. As DNA, the CDR3 is TGCGCCAGCAGCTTGGATCTTACAGCGGGCTACAATGAGCAGTTCTTC. This codes for CASSLDLTAGYNEQFF.

This clonotype was detected a few times. The V call is TRBV28, the J call TRBJ2-2, with 11 bases matching TRBD2. CDR3 size: 17 residues. Looked up from germline, CDR1 is MDHEN and CDR2 is SYDVKM. The ends lost 5 bases at V and 4 bases at J; junction bases unmatched: 9. Here the CDR3 DNA reads TGTGCCAGCAGTCCCATAATAGCGGGGGGGACCACCGGGGAGCTGTTTTTT. Its translation: CASSPIIAGGTTGELFF.

V and J are TRBV3-1 and TRBJ2-3; D uncertain. Trimming removed 7 bases from V and 4 bases from J, with 15 bases in between. Germline V CDR1 and CDR2: LGHDT, YNNKEL (reference sequence). This CDR3 is built from 14 residues. The CDR3 DNA reads TGTGCCAGCACGGGTTATCTTCGGGCAGATACGCAGTATTTT. It specifies CASTGYLRADTQYF.

The chain combines TRBV9 with TRBJ2-1, with 9 bases identical to TRBD2. The CDR3 consists of 13 residues. V dropped 6 bases and J dropped 5; count of bases not matched to a gene: 3. Germline V gives CDR1 SGDLS, CDR2 YYNGEE. CDR3 bases: TGTGCCAGCAATGTAGCGGGAGACAATGAGCAGTTCTTC. Protein product: CASNVAGDNEQFF.

V is TRBV28 and J is TRBJ2-7; D unclear. Germline loops: CDR1 MDHEN, CDR2 SYDVKM. V was clipped by 6 bases and J by 3 bases, with 12 bases between them. CDR3 length equals 13 residues. In DNA form, the CDR3 reads TGTGCCAGCAGGGGCGCGATTGACTACGAGCAGTACTTC. Translating gives CASRGAIDYEQYF. The full variable domain, completed using reference TRBV28 and TRBJ2-7, is DVKVTQSSRYLVKRTGEKVFLECVQDMDHENMFWYRQDPGLGLRLIYFSYDVKMKEKGDIPEGYSVSREKKERFSLILESASTNQTSMYLCASRGAIDYEQYFGPGTRLTVT.